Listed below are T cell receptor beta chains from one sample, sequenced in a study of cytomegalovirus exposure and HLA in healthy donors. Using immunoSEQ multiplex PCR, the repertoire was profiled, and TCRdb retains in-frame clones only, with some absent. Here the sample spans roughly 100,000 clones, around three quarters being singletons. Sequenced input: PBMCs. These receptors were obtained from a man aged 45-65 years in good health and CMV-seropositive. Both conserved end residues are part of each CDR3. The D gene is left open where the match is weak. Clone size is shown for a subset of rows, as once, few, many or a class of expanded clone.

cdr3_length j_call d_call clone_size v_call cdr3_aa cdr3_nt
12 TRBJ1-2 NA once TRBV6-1 CASSAADYGYTF TGTGCCAGCAGTGCGGCGGACTATGGCTACACCTTC
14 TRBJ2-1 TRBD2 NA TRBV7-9 CASRTSGSRNEQFF TGTGCCAGTAGGACTAGCGGGAGTAGGAATGAGCAGTTCTTC
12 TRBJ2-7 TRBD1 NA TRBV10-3 CAISRGGHEQYF TGTGCCATCAGTCGAGGGGGCCACGAGCAGTACTTC
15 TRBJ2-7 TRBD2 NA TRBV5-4 CASSLPSGDHYEQYF TGTGCCAGCAGCTTACCTAGCGGGGACCACTACGAGCAGTACTTC
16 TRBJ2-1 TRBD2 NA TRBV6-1 CASSEGYLAGYNEQFF TGTGCCAGCAGTGAAGGTTACCTAGCGGGCTACAATGAGCAGTTCTTC
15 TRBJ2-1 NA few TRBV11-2 CASSLVRVTYNEQFF TGTGCCAGCAGCTTAGTCCGGGTAACCTACAATGAGCAGTTCTTC
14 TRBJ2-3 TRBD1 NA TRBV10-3 CAISGTGKTDTQYF TGTGCCATCAGCGGGACAGGGAAAACAGATACGCAGTATTTT
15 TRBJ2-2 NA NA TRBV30 CAWRPLAENTGELFF TGTGCCTGGAGGCCCCTCGCGGAGAACACCGGGGAGCTGTTTTTT
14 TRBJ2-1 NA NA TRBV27 CASSLSLTYNEQFF TGTGCCAGCAGTTTATCTTTAACATACAATGAGCAGTTCTTC
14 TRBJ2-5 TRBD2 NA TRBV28 CASLAGGIGETQYF TGTGCCAGTTTGGCGGGAGGTATTGGAGAGACCCAGTACTTC
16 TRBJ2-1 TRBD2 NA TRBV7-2 CASSSDPGLVINEQFF TGTGCCAGCAGCTCAGACCCGGGACTAGTGATTAATGAGCAGTTCTTC
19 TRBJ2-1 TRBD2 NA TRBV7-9 CASSKAGTSGTTKFDEQFF TGTGCCAGCAGCAAAGCCGGGACTAGCGGAACTACCAAGTTCGATGAGCAGTTCTTC
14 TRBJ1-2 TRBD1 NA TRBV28 CASSSGQGAFGYTF TGTGCCAGCAGCTCGGGACAGGGGGCATTTGGCTACACCTTC
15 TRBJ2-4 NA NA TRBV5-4 CASSNRDLAKNIQYF TGTGCCAGCAGCAACCGGGACTTAGCCAAAAACATTCAGTACTTC
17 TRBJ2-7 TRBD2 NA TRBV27 CASGRSATSGAPYEQYF TGTGCCAGCGGTCGGTCGGCGACTAGCGGAGCCCCCTACGAGCAGTACTTC
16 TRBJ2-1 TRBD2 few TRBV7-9 CASSSEGSSGHNEQFF TGTGCCAGCAGCTCCGAGGGGTCTAGCGGGCACAATGAGCAGTTCTTC
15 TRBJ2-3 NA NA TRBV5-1 CASSLVSGDTDTQYF TGCGCCAGCAGCTTGGTGTCAGGGGACACAGATACGCAGTATTTT
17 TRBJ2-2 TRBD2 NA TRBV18 CASSPTSGRALTGELFF TGTGCCAGCTCACCAACTAGCGGGAGGGCCCTGACCGGGGAGCTGTTTTTT
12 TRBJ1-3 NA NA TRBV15 CATSRDSSTIYF TGTGCCACCAGCAGAGATAGCAGCACCATATATTTT
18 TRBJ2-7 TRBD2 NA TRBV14 CASSRRGLAQKDFYEQYF TGTGCCAGCAGCCGAAGGGGACTAGCGCAAAAAGATTTCTACGAGCAGTACTTC
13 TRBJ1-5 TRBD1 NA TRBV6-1 CASKDRGNQPQHF TGTGCCAGCAAGGACAGGGGCAATCAGCCCCAGCATTTT
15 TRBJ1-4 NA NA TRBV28 CASSLFGAANEKLFF TGTGCCAGCAGTTTATTTGGGGCGGCTAATGAAAAACTGTTTTTT
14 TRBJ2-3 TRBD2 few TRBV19 CASSMWRETYTQYF TGTGCCAGTAGTATGTGGCGGGAGACGTATACGCAGTATTTT
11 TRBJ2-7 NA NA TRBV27 CASSRSYEQYF TGTGCCAGCAGCCGCTCCTACGAGCAGTACTTC
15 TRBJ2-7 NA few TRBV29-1 CSVDCDKDTAYEQYF TGCAGCGTTGATTGCGACAAGGATACGGCCTACGAGCAGTACTTC
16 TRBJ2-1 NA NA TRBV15 CATSRDKRPPFDEQFF TGTGCCACCAGCAGAGATAAGCGACCCCCGTTCGATGAGCAGTTCTTC
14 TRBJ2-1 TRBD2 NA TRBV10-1 CASSLSGRGNEQFF TGCGCCAGCAGCCTTAGCGGGAGGGGTAATGAGCAGTTCTTC
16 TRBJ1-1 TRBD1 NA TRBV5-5 CASSSRGTGGNTEAFF TGTGCCAGCAGCTCCAGAGGGACAGGCGGGAACACTGAAGCTTTCTTT
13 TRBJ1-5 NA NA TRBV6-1 CASSEGSGQPQHF TGTGCCAGCAGTGAGGGCAGTGGTCAGCCCCAGCATTTT
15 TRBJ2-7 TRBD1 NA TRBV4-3 CASSQGSGGSYEQYF TGCGCCAGCAGCCAAGGTTCAGGGGGCTCCTACGAGCAGTACTTC
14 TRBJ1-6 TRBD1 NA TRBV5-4 CASSETGGSKSLHF TGTGCCAGCAGCGAGACAGGGGGAAGTAAGTCCCTCCACTTT
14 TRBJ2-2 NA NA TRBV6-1 CASSPDRYTGELFF TGTGCCAGCAGCCCAGACAGATACACCGGGGAGCTGTTTTTT
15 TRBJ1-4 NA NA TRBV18 CASSPPPAGNEKLFF TGTGCCAGCTCACCACCGCCAGCGGGTAATGAAAAACTGTTTTTT
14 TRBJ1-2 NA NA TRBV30 CAWSGLTGLYGYTF TGTGCCTGGAGTGGATTGACAGGTCTCTATGGCTACACCTTC
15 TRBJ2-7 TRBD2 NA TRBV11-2 CASSWTSGNSYEQYF TGTGCCAGCAGCTGGACTAGCGGGAATTCCTACGAGCAGTACTTC
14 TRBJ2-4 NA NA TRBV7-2 CASKGGGPKNIQYF TGTGCCAGTAAGGGGGGGGGACCCAAAAACATTCAGTACTTC
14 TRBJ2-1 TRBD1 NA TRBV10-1 CANATGGYGNEQFF TGCGCCAACGCGACAGGGGGATATGGCAATGAGCAGTTCTTC
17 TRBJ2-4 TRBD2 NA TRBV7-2 CASSLSSGKLAKNIQYF TGTGCCAGCAGCTTGTCTAGCGGAAAACTAGCCAAAAACATTCAGTACTTC
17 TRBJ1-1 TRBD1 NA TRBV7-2 CASSLDTGGLRNTEAFF TGTGCCAGCAGCTTAGACACAGGGGGCTTACGGAACACTGAAGCTTTCTTT
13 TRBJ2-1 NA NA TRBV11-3 CASSPRDSNEQFF TGTGCCAGCAGTCCAAGGGACTCGAATGAGCAGTTCTTC
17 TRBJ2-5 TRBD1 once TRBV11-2 CASSLISADRGEETQYF TGTGCCAGCAGCTTAATATCGGCGGACAGGGGTGAAGAGACCCAGTACTTC
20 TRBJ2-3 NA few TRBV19 CASSIKFEAGLSGPQDTQYF TGTGCCAGTAGTATTAAATTCGAGGCAGGGCTGTCCGGCCCACAGGATACGCAGTATTTT
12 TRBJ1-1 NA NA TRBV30 CAWSLMNTEAFF TGTGCCTGGAGTCTTATGAACACTGAAGCTTTCTTT
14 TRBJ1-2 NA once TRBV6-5 CASSYQGQGLGYTF TGTGCCAGCAGTTACCAAGGGCAGGGGCTTGGCTACACCTTC
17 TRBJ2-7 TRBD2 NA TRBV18 CASSPPGGLAGAYEQYF TGTGCCAGCTCACCACCGGGGGGGCTAGCGGGGGCCTACGAGCAGTACTTC